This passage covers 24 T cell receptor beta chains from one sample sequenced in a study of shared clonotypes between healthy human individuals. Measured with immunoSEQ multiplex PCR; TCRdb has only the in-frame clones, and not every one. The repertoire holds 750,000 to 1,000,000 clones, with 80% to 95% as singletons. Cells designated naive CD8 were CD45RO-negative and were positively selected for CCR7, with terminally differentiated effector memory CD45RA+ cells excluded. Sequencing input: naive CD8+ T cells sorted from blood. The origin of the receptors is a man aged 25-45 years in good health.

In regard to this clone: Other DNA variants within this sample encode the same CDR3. Here the CDR3 DNA reads TGTGCCAGCAGCCTCCGGACAGGCTCCTACGAGCAGTACTTC. This codes for CASSLRTGSYEQYF. This chain joins TRBV9 and TRBJ2-7; TRBD1 agrees at 7 bases. J gave up 0 bases and V 4 bases, and 4 bases lay outside the gene matches. The CDR3 loop spans 14 amino acids. Germline V gives CDR1 SGDLS, CDR2 YYNGEE.

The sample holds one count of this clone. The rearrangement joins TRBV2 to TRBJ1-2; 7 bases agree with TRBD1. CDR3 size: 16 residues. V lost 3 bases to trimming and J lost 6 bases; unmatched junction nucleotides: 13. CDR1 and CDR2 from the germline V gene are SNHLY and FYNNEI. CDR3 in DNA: TGTGCCAGCAGTGAGATCAGAATAGACAGGGCAGATGGCTACACCTTC. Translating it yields CASSEIRIDRADGYTF.

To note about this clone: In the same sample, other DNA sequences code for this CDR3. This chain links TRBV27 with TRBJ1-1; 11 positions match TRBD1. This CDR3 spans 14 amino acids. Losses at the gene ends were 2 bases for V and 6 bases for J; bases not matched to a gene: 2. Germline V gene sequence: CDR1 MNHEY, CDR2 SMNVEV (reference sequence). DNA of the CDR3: TGTGCCAGCAGTTTAGGGACAGGGGGTTCTGAAGCTTTCTTT. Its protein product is CASSLGTGGSEAFF.

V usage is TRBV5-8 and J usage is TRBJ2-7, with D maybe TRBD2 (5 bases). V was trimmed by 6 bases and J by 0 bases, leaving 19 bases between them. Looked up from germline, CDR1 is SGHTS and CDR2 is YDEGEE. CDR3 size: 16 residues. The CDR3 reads CASNERGQSYSYEQYF. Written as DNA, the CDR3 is TGTGCCAGCAACGAGAGAGGGCAGTCTTACTCCTACGAGCAGTACTTC.

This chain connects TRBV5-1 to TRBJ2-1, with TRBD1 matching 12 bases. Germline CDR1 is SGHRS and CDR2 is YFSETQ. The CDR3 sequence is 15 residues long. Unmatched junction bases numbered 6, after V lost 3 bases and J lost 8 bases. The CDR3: CASSWAGTGGDEQFF. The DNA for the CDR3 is TGCGCCAGCAGCTGGGCCGGGACAGGGGGCGATGAGCAGTTCTTC.

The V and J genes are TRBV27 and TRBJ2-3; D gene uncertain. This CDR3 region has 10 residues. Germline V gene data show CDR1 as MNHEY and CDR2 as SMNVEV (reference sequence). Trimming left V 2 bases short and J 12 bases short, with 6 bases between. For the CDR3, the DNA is TGTGCCAGCAGTTTAGACCCTCAGTATTTT. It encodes CASSLDPQYF.

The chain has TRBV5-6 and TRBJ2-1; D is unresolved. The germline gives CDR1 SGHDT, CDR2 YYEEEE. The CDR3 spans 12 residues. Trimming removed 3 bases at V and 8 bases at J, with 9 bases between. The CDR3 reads CASSSVPDEQFF. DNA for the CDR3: TGTGCCAGCAGCTCAGTCCCGGATGAGCAGTTCTTC.

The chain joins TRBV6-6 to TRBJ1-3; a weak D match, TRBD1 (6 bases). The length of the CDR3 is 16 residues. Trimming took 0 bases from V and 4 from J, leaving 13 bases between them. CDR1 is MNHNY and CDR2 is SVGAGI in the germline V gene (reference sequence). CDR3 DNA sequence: TGTGCCAGCAGTTACTCATTGGGGGCGCGGGGAAACACCATATATTTT. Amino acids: CASSYSLGARGNTIYF.

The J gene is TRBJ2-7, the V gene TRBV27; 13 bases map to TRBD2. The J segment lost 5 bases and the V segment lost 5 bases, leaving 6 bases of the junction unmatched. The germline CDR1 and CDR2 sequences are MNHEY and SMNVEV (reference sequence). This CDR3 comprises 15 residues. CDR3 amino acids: CASSPGTSGKNEQYF. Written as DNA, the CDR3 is TGTGCCAGCAGTCCCGGGACTAGCGGGAAAAACGAGCAGTACTTC.

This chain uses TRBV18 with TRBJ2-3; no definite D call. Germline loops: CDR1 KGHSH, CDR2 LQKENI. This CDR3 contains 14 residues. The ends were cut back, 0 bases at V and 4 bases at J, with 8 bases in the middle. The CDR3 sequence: CASSPPVGADTQYF. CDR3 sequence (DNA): TGTGCCAGCTCACCACCAGTTGGGGCAGATACGCAGTATTTT.

Here the CDR3 reads CASGAPGTDKKNGYTF. The CDR3 nucleotides read TGTGCTAGTGGTGCCCCCGGGACAGATAAAAAGAATGGCTACACCTTC. The chain carries TRBV12-5 and TRBJ1-2; 7 nucleotides match TRBD1. The CDR3 is 16 residues long. Germline V gene sequence: CDR1 LGHNT, CDR2 FRNRAP. Trimming at V came to 5 bases and at J to 6 bases, leaving 15 bases not matched to a gene.

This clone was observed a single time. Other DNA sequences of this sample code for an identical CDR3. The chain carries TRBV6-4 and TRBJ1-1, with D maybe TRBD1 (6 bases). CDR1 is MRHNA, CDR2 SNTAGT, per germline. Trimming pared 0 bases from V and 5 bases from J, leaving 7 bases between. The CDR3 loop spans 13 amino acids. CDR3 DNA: TGTGCCAGCAGTGACTCCAGGGGTACTGAAGCTTTCTTT. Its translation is CASSDSRGTEAFF.

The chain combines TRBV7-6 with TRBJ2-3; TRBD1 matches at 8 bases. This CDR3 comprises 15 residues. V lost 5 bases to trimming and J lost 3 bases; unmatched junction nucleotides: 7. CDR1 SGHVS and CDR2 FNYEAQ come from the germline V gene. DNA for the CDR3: TGTGCCAGCAGCAGTCGACAGGGGATTACAGATACGCAGTATTTT. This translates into CASSSRQGITDTQYF.

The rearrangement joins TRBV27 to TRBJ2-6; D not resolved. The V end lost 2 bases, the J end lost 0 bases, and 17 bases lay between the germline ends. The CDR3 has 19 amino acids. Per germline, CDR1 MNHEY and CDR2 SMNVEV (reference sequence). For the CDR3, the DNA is TGTGCCAGCAGTTTAATCCCCAGCTCGCCCTACTCTGGGGCCAACGTCCTGACTTTC. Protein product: CASSLIPSSPYSGANVLTF.

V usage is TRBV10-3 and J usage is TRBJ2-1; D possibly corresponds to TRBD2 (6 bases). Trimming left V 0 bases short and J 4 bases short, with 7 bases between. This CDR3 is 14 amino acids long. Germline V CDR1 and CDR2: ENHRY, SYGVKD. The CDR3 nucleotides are TGTGCCATCAGTGAGTCGGGGACTTACAATGAGCAGTTCTTC. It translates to CAISESGTYNEQFF.

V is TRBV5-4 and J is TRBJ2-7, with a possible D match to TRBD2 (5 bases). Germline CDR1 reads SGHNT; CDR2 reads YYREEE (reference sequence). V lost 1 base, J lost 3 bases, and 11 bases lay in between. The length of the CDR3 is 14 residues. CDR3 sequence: CASSLFQAGYEQYF. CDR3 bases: TGTGCCAGCAGCTTGTTTCAGGCGGGCTACGAGCAGTACTTC.

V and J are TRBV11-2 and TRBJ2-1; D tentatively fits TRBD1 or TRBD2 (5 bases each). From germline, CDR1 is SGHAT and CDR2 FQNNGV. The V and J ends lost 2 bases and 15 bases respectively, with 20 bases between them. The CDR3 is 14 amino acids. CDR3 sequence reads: CASSLISWGSRTFF. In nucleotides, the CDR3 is TGTGCCAGCAGCTTAATTTCTTGGGGGAGTAGAACGTTCTTC.

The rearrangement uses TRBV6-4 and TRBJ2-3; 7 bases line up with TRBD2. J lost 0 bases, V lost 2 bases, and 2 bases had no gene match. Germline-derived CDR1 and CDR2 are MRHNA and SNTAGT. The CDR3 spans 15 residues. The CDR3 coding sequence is TGTGCCAGCAGTGACGGCGGGGGAAGCACAGATACGCAGTATTTT. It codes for CASSDGGGSTDTQYF.

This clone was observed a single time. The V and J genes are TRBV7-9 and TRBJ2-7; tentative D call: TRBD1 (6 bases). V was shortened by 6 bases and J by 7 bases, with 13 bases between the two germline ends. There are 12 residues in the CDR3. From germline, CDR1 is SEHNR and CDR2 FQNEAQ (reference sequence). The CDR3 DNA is TGTGCCAGCAGTACAGGGTGGAGGGAGCAGTACTTC. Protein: CASSTGWREQYF.

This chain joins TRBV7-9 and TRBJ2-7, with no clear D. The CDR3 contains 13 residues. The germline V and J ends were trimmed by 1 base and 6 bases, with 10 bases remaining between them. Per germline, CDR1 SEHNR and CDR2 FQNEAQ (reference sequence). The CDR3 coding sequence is TGTGCCAGCAGCTTAGGACAAGCCAGCGAGCAGTACTTC. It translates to CASSLGQASEQYF.

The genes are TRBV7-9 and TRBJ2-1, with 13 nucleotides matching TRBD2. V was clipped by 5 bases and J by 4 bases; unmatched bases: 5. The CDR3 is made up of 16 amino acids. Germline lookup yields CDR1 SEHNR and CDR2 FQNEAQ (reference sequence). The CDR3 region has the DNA TGTGCCAGCAGCACCGGGACTAGCGGGACTTACAATGAGCAGTTCTTC. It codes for CASSTGTSGTYNEQFF.

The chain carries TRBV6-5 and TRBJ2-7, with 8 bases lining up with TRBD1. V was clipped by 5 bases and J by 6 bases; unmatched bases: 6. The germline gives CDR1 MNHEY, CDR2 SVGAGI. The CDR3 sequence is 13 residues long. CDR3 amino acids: CASSQGAGGEQYF. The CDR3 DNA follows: TGTGCCAGCAGTCAGGGGGCAGGAGGCGAGCAGTACTTC.

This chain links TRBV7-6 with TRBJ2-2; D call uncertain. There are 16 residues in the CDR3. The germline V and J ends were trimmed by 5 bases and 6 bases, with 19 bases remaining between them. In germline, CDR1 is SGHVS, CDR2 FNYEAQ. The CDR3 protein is CASSASRGLGAGELFF. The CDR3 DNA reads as TGTGCCAGCAGCGCCTCCCGCGGTCTGGGCGCCGGGGAGCTGTTTTTT.

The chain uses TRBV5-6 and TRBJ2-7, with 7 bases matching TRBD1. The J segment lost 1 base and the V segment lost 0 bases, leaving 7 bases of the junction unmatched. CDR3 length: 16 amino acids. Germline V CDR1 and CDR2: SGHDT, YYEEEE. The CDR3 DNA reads TGTGCCAGCAGCTTGGGAAAGACAGGGCGATCCTACGAGCAGTACTTC. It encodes CASSLGKTGRSYEQYF.